This T cell receptor beta chain is drawn from a study of T cell changes during pregnancy in multiple sclerosis. Profiled with immunoSEQ multiplex PCR; TCRdb holds only in-frame clones, not every one. The sample yields under 25,000 clones, roughly 85% seen once. This CDR3 contains 18 residues. Trimming shortened V by 0 bases and J by 8 bases, and 20 bases separated the two germline ends. CDR1 and CDR2 (germline): LGHNT, FRNRAP. The source of this sequence is a female donor in good health, enrolled as a control in a pregnancy study. The chain joins TRBV12-5 to TRBJ1-6; no reliable D call. The sequences come from CD8+ T cells from peripheral blood mononuclear cells, collected in the first trimester of pregnancy. CDR3 amino acids: CASGLVCPRGFWDSPLHF. CDR3 bases: TGTGCTAGTGGTTTGGTATGTCCTCGGGGTTTTTGGGATTCACCCCTCCACTTT.